The 9 T cell receptor beta chains below all came from one sample that was sequenced in a study of blood T cell repertoires in COVID-19. Sequencing used immunoSEQ multiplex PCR; TCRdb keeps in-frame clones, though not all of them. Among about 150,000 clones listed, 60% to 80% were seen once. The sample was peripheral blood. These receptors all stem from a man aged 45 to 65 with active or convalescent COVID-19.

The chain carries TRBV21-1 and TRBJ2-7; TRBD1 reflects the table's D call only, with no check against the DNA. TRBV21-1 is a documented pseudogene. The CDR3 has 14 residues. The CDR3 region is CASYQRTGRYEQYF. The CDR3 region has the DNA TGTGCCAGCTACCAACGGACAGGCCGCTACGAGCAGTACTTC.

The chain uses TRBV30 and TRBJ2-7; perhaps TRBD1 as D (6 bases). From germline, CDR1 is GTSNPN and CDR2 SVGIG (reference sequence). CDR3 length: 13 residues. Trimming left V 0 bases short and J 3 bases short, with 9 bases between. CDR3 region: CAWSVTGNYEQYF. As DNA, the CDR3 is TGTGCCTGGAGTGTAACAGGGAACTACGAGCAGTACTTC.

This clone was counted only a few times. Other DNA sequences of this sample code for an identical CDR3. The rearrangement uses TRBV6-1 and TRBJ2-6, with TRBD2 identical over 8 bases. V was clipped by 3 bases and J by 4 bases; unmatched bases: 14. This CDR3 region has 19 residues. Germline V CDR1 and CDR2: MNHNS, SASEGT. The CDR3 is CASSDRVESGRGGANVLTF. DNA for the CDR3: TGTGCCAGCAGTGATCGGGTTGAAAGCGGGAGAGGGGGGGCCAACGTCCTGACTTTC.

The chain uses TRBV4-2 and TRBJ1-5, with D unclear. The CDR3 is 14 amino acids. V was cut by 1 base and J by 4 bases, with 8 bases left in between. Per the germline V gene, CDR1 is LGHNA and CDR2 is YNFKEQ. The CDR3 region has the DNA TGTGCCAGCAGCCAAGCCCCGGGAAATCAGCCCCAGCATTTT. This translates into CASSQAPGNQPQHF.

There are a few counts of this clone. The chain combines TRBV6-5 with TRBJ1-5; no definite D call. The CDR3 spans 15 residues. The germline V gene encodes CDR1 MNHEY and CDR2 SVGAGI. The V and J ends lost 2 bases and 3 bases respectively, with 11 bases between them. The CDR3 DNA is TGTGCCAGCAGTTACAGCGGCGGGTTCAATCAGCCCCAGCATTTT. Its protein product is CASSYSGGFNQPQHF.

This clone was counted only a few times. The chain employs TRBV11-3 and TRBJ2-1; 12 nucleotides line up with TRBD2. Germline trimming cut 3 bases from V and 0 bases from J; bases unmatched to any gene: 6. CDR1 is SGHNT, CDR2 YENEEA, per germline. The CDR3 contains 18 residues. The CDR3 sequence: CASSLSPSGRASYNEQFF. CDR3 nucleotide sequence: TGTGCCAGCAGCTTGAGTCCTAGCGGGAGGGCCTCCTACAATGAGCAGTTCTTC.

V and J are TRBV27 and TRBJ2-7; 10 positions agree with TRBD2. There are 12 residues in the CDR3. Germline CDR1 reads MNHEY; CDR2 reads SMNVEV (reference sequence). V shed 7 bases, J shed 4 bases, and the junction held 1 base outside the gene matches. The CDR3 spells CASTSGSYEQYF. DNA of the CDR3: TGTGCCAGCACTAGCGGGAGTTACGAGCAGTACTTC.

The chain has TRBV27 and TRBJ2-1, with D unresolved. There are 14 residues in the CDR3. The V end was cut by 5 bases, the J end by 3 bases, with 11 bases between. From germline, CDR1 is MNHEY and CDR2 SMNVEV (reference sequence). DNA of the CDR3: TGTGCCAGCAGTCTCTCCCCCCTCTACAATGAGCAGTTCTTC. Protein product: CASSLSPLYNEQFF.

CDR3 region: CASSLGAGSSYEQYF. In DNA form, the CDR3 reads TGTGCCAGCAGCTTAGGGGCGGGGAGCTCCTACGAGCAGTACTTC. This sequence joins TRBV11-2 and TRBJ2-7; D may be TRBD2 (6 bases). The CDR3 is made up of 15 amino acids. The V gene's germline CDR1 is SGHAT and CDR2 FQNNGV. The V gene lost 1 base and the J gene lost 0 bases, with 10 bases spanning the gap.